The rows below give T cell receptor beta chains drawn from one sample of a study of graft-versus-host responses after intestinal transplantation. No antigen has been assigned to these receptors. TCRdb's copy holds only in-frame clones and misses some; the assay was immunoSEQ multiplex PCR. The sample records over 90,000 clones, roughly 91% being singletons. This specimen was unstimulated CD8+ T cells sorted from spleen or lymph node cells, taken before intestinal transplant. The receptors were sampled from a human donor who received an intestinal transplant. Each CDR3 is given with its conserved first and last residue. The D gene is left open where the match is weak. Expanded clones get a size class; other rows say once, few or many, or leave the size out.

V gene	D gene	clone size	J gene	CDR3 DNA	CDR3 protein
TRBV5-4	TRBD1	-	TRBJ2-7	TGTGCCAGCAGCTCGGATGGGACAGCCGAGCAGTACTTC	CASSSDGTAEQYF
TRBV5-5	TRBD2	-	TRBJ2-7	TGTGCCAGCAGCTTGGGTCGTCTAGCGGGAAGCGAGCAGTACTTC	CASSLGRLAGSEQYF
TRBV6-1	TRBD1	-	TRBJ1-2	TGTGCCAGCAGTGGATCCGGGACAGGGTATGGCTACACCTTC	CASSGSGTGYGYTF
TRBV4-1	TRBD1	few	TRBJ1-5	TGCGCCAGCAGCCAGCTCCCCTGGGGACAGGGAGCGTTAGGCAATCAGCCCCAGCATTTT	CASSQLPWGQGALGNQPQHF
TRBV5-1	-	once	TRBJ1-2	TGCGCCAGCAGCTTGGACCGGGTAGGCGGCTATGGCTACACCTTC	CASSLDRVGGYGYTF
TRBV7-2	TRBD1	-	TRBJ1-2	TGTGCCAGCAGCTTAGACCTCGGGACAGCCGCTAACTATGGCTACACCTTC	CASSLDLGTAANYGYTF
TRBV4-1	-	-	TRBJ2-1	TGCGCCAGCAGCCAAGATGAGGGGGAAACCTACAATGAGCAGTTCTTC	CASSQDEGETYNEQFF
TRBV9	TRBD1	-	TRBJ1-1	TGTGCCAGCAGCCATAATCAGGGGGCGGGGAGCACTGAAGCTTTCTTT	CASSHNQGAGSTEAFF
TRBV11-2	-	once	TRBJ1-1	TGTGCCAGCAGCTTAGAACGAGATGAAGCTTTCTTT	CASSLERDEAFF
TRBV19	TRBD1	-	TRBJ1-1	TGTGCCAGTAGCGGGACAGGGGTGACTGAAGCTTTCTTT	CASSGTGVTEAFF
TRBV7-9	-	few	TRBJ1-1	TGTGCCAGCAGCTTGGGGGGGGACACTGAAGCTTTCTTT	CASSLGGDTEAFF